The next 21 T cell receptor beta chains were all read from a single sample in a study of T cells in Graves' hyperthyroidism and ophthalmopathy. From RNA transcripts, TCR beta CDR3 regions were amplified. The primer set for the first-round RT-PCR of the TCR CDR3 was HTBI. A single record per CDR3 protein comes from TCRdb applying MiXCR to the multiplex PCR reads. The table has more than 600,000 distinct CDR3 sequences, about 17% seen once. What was sequenced was blood. These receptors were obtained from a man between 18 and 29 years old with Graves' hyperthyroidism.

The CDR3 reads CASSLARTGWGDEQYF. For the CDR3, the DNA is TGTGCCAGCAGCTTAGCCCGGACAGGGTGGGGGGACGAGCAGTACTTC. The chain combines TRBV28 with TRBJ2-7, with TRBD1 matching over 8 bases. V shed 6 bases, J shed 5 bases, and the junction held 15 bases outside the gene matches. The CDR3 contains 16 residues. The germline CDR1 and CDR2 sequences are MDHEN and SYDVKM.

This chain joins TRBV2 and TRBJ1-5; D is unresolved. Trimming took 3 bases from V and 1 from J, leaving 10 bases between them. Germline lookup yields CDR1 SNHLY and CDR2 FYNNEI. This CDR3 is 15 amino acids long. CDR3 sequence: CASSDESASNQPQHF. CDR3 in DNA: TGTGCCAGCAGTGACGAGTCAGCAAGCAATCAGCCCCAGCATTTT.

The chain links TRBV29-1 to TRBJ1-2; 8 bases agree with TRBD1. CDR3 length: 12 amino acids. CDR1 and CDR2 from the germline V gene are SQVTM and ANQGSEA. After removal of 3 bases from V and 7 bases from J, the junction contained 4 bases not matched to a gene. The CDR3 DNA reads as TGCAGCGTTGACCGCAGGGGGCTTGGCTACACCTTC. Translating gives CSVDRRGLGYTF.

This clonotype showed up many times. The rearrangement uses TRBV7-9 and TRBJ2-3, with TRBD2 identical over 13 bases. The CDR3 is made up of 17 amino acids. CDR1 SEHNR and CDR2 FQNEAQ come from the germline V gene (reference sequence). The V gene end was trimmed by 6 bases and the J gene end by 6 bases; junction bases not matched to a gene: 12. The CDR3, as DNA: TGTGCCAGCAGTCCCACGGGACTAGCGGGAATTTGGGATACGCAGTATTTT. Protein product: CASSPTGLAGIWDTQYF.

This clonotype was seen a handful of times. The J gene is TRBJ2-7, the V gene TRBV2; 8 nucleotides align to TRBD2. This CDR3 has 11 amino acids. CDR1 is SNHLY, CDR2 FYNNEI, per germline. The trim removed 6 bases at V and 10 bases at J, leaving 5 bases unmatched. DNA for the CDR3: TGTGCCAGCAGGGTTAGCGGGGAACAGTACTTC. Protein: CASRVSGEQYF.

This clonotype was recorded many times. The chain combines TRBV2 with TRBJ2-7, with 10 nucleotides matching TRBD2. Germline values: CDR1 SNHLY, CDR2 FYNNEI. The V and J ends lost 5 bases and 3 bases, in that order; junction bases with no gene match: 7. This CDR3 contains 15 residues. CDR3 sequence reads: CASSLPPSGSYEQYF. For the CDR3, the DNA is TGTGCCAGCAGTCTACCACCTAGCGGGAGCTACGAGCAGTACTTC.

The chain uses TRBV11-2 and TRBJ1-6; TRBD1 agrees at 7 bases. J gave up 4 bases and V 5 bases, and 11 bases lay outside the gene matches. The CDR3 has 17 amino acids. Germline V gene lookup returns CDR1 SGHAT and CDR2 FQNNGV. DNA for the CDR3: TGTGCCAGCAGCCCGAGACAGGGTCCGCCTTATAATTCACCCCTCCACTTT. This encodes CASSPRQGPPYNSPLHF.

V gene TRBV7-9 combines with J gene TRBJ2-1; TRBD2 matches at 7 bases. CDR1 is SEHNR and CDR2 is FQNEAQ in the germline V gene (reference sequence). After removal of 2 bases from V and 7 bases from J, the junction contained 5 bases not matched to a gene. CDR3 length equals 14 residues. CDR3 bases: TGTGCCAGCAGCTTAATGGGACTATCTAATGAGCAGTTCTTC. Encoded protein: CASSLMGLSNEQFF.

The chain recombines TRBV4-1 with TRBJ2-7; no firm D call. The CDR3 loop spans 14 amino acids. V was clipped by 1 base and J by 0 bases, with 7 bases between them. Germline V gene lookup returns CDR1 MGHRA and CDR2 YSYEKL. The CDR3 is CASSQVDTSYEQYF. In DNA, the CDR3 is TGCGCCAGCAGCCAAGTCGATACCTCCTACGAGCAGTACTTC.

In this sample, this clonotype turned up many times. This chain joins TRBV5-1 and TRBJ1-1; D gene unclear. The germline CDR1 and CDR2 sequences are SGHRS and YFSETQ. V was pared by 0 bases and J by 0 bases, with 15 bases between. The CDR3 is made up of 17 amino acids. The CDR3 here is CASSLATHSHVNTEAFF. CDR3 DNA: TGCGCCAGCAGCTTGGCCACCCACTCCCACGTGAACACTGAAGCTTTCTTT.

The chain combines TRBV5-1 with TRBJ2-5; no definite D call. The CDR3 is 13 amino acids. The V end was cut by 1 base, the J end by 5 bases, with 9 bases between. The germline gives CDR1 SGHRS, CDR2 YFSETQ. The CDR3, as DNA: TGCGCCAGCAGCTTGAATAATGGGGAGACCCAGTACTTC. This sequence encodes CASSLNNGETQYF.

This clonotype was counted between two and nine times. The chain is built from TRBV7-9 and TRBJ2-7; TRBD2 is a possible D gene (6 bases). There are 14 residues in the CDR3. Trimming took off 2 bases at V and 3 bases at J, with 11 bases between the two ends. The V gene's germline CDR1 is SEHNR and CDR2 FQNEAQ (reference sequence). The CDR3 DNA follows: TGTGCCAGCAGCTTACCGGGAGAAAGCTACGAGCAGTACTTC. Its translation: CASSLPGESYEQYF.

The rearrangement links TRBV20-1 to TRBJ2-1; TRBD2 agrees at 8 bases. Trimming cost V 3 bases and J 2 bases; bases outside gene matches: 9. Germline-derived CDR1 and CDR2 are DFQATT and SNEGSKA (reference sequence). The CDR3 sequence is 16 residues long. DNA of the CDR3: TGCAGTGCTAGGGTCGAGCTACTAGCGGCCTACAATGAGCAGTTCTTC. Protein: CSARVELLAAYNEQFF.

Only a few counts were recorded for this clonotype. V and J are TRBV7-9 and TRBJ2-2; D ambiguous. In germline, CDR1 is SEHNR, CDR2 FQNEAQ (reference sequence). The V gene lost 7 bases and the J gene lost 0 bases, with 6 bases spanning the gap. The CDR3 runs 13 residues. The CDR3 spells CASTLPNTGELFF. CDR3 sequence (DNA): TGTGCCAGCACACTCCCGAACACCGGGGAGCTGTTTTTT.

This clonotype was detected many times. The chain couples TRBV7-9 to TRBJ2-3; possibly TRBD1 for D (6 bases). The V end lost 3 bases, the J end lost 7 bases, and 14 bases lay between the germline ends. CDR3 length: 14 amino acids. The germline CDR1 and CDR2 sequences are SEHNR and FQNEAQ (reference sequence). This chain's CDR3 is CASSLDRDPYTQYF. The CDR3 DNA follows: TGTGCCAGCAGCTTGGACAGAGATCCTTATACGCAGTATTTT.

The chain uses TRBV6-5 and TRBJ2-1; D perhaps matches TRBD2 (6 bases). Germline V lookup: CDR1 MNHEY, CDR2 SVGAGI. V dropped 2 bases and J dropped 0 bases, with 11 bases sitting between them. The length of the CDR3 is 16 residues. The chain's CDR3 is CASSYSGFDSYNEQFF. CDR3 sequence (DNA): TGTGCCAGCAGTTACAGCGGGTTCGACTCCTACAATGAGCAGTTCTTC.

This clonotype has at least ten counts. The chain combines TRBV29-1 with TRBJ2-3; 7 bases map to TRBD1. Germline values: CDR1 SQVTM, CDR2 ANQGSEA. Trimming cost V 1 base and J 2 bases; bases outside gene matches: 6. CDR3 length equals 15 residues. The CDR3 region has the DNA TGCAGCGTTGAAGCAACGACAGGGAACACAGATACGCAGTATTTT. It yields the protein CSVEATTGNTDTQYF.

Only a few counts were recorded for this clonotype. The chain couples TRBV25-1 to TRBJ2-3; D is possibly TRBD1 (5 bases). V lost 3 bases and J lost 2, with 12 bases in between. This CDR3 comprises 15 residues. Germline CDR1 and CDR2: MGHDK and SYGVNS. As DNA, the CDR3 is TGTGCCAGCAGTGATTATCTAGGGGACACAGATACGCAGTATTTT. This sequence encodes CASSDYLGDTDTQYF.

The chain combines TRBV10-3 with TRBJ1-5, with D perhaps TRBD1 (5 bases). Germline values: CDR1 ENHRY, CDR2 SYGVKD. V shed 0 bases and J shed 9 bases, with 9 bases lying between them. The CDR3 length is 13 residues. CDR3 in amino acids: CAISESGGGPQHF. CDR3 in DNA: TGTGCCATCAGTGAGTCGGGGGGGGGGCCCCAGCATTTT.

This clonotype was counted many times. The chain recombines TRBV30 with TRBJ2-7; TRBD1 agrees at 9 bases. Germline values: CDR1 GTSNPN, CDR2 SVGIG (reference sequence). V was clipped by 4 bases and J by 2 bases; unmatched bases: 6. The CDR3 consists of 14 residues. CDR3 DNA sequence: TGTGCCTGGAATACCGGACAGGGGCCCTACGAGCAGTACTTC. The encoded protein is CAWNTGQGPYEQYF. Together with reference TRBV30 and TRBJ2-7, the CDR3 gives the full variable domain: SQTIHQWPATLVQPVGSPLSLECTVEGTSNPNLYWYRQAAGRGLQLLFYSVGIGQISSEVPQNLSASRPQDRQFILSSKKLLLSDSGFYLCAWNTGQGPYEQYFGPGTRLTVT.

This clonotype was recorded many times. The chain employs TRBV18 and TRBJ2-7; D is possibly TRBD1 (6 bases). V lost 1 base and J 3 bases, leaving 7 bases between the germline ends. Looked up from germline, CDR1 is KGHSH and CDR2 is LQKENI. The CDR3 length is 13 residues. DNA for the CDR3: TGTGCCAGCTCACCACAGGACAGCTACGAGCAGTACTTC. It codes for CASSPQDSYEQYF.